What follows is one TCR beta chain and its context. These data are taken from a study of technical replicates of blood from a few donors. The repertoire was sequenced with immunoSEQ multiplex PCR; TCRdb's copy has only in-frame clones and lacks some. The sample has roughly 82,000 clones; over 90% are singletons. V dropped 4 bases and J dropped 4; count of bases not matched to a gene: 11. Germline values: CDR1 SGHDT, CDR2 YYEEEE. This CDR3 has 16 amino acids. The chain employs TRBV5-6 and TRBJ1-2, with 9 nucleotides matching TRBD1. This receptor was obtained from a human donor in good health. Sample: T cells isolated from PBMCs. CDR3 sequence reads: CASSPIPGQGSYGYTF. In DNA form, the CDR3 reads TGTGCCAGCAGCCCAATTCCGGGACAGGGCAGCTATGGCTACACCTTC.